This T cell receptor (beta chain) was obtained from a study of T-cell memory formation after mild COVID-19. Whole-study context: Largely donor-specific sequence clusters came from a couple of donors. Findings of the study overall: Cross-reactive memory appears to have joined, as suggested by some responding clones showing up in pre-infection memory. Of the contracting clones, CD4+ ones lay mainly in CM and EM, and CD8+ ones in EMRA.

The ends were cut back, 8 bases at V and 0 bases at J, with 12 bases in the middle. The CDR3 is 14 amino acids. Germline V gene data show CDR1 as MNHNS and CDR2 as SASEGT. The 5'RACE method, run with constant-segment primers, produced TCR alpha and TCR beta cDNA libraries (carrying sample barcodes and UMIs). TCRdb re-called the 5' RACE reads through MiXCR, storing one row per CDR3 protein. The profile shows 550,000 to 650,000 distinct CDR3 sequences, 15% to 20% of them singletons. As regards this clonotype: What it recognizes is unknown.

The sequence was obtained from an adult woman who had mild COVID-19 (a few samples of this study predate the infection). Cell type and time point are not known. V gene TRBV6-1 combines with J gene TRBJ2-3; D is possibly TRBD2 (6 bases). The sequenced sample consisted of PBMCs or a T cell subset sorted from them (not recorded which). CDR3 region: CASLRGVSTDTQYF. The CDR3 DNA reads as TGTGCCAGCTTACGCGGGGTTAGCACAGATACGCAGTATTTT.